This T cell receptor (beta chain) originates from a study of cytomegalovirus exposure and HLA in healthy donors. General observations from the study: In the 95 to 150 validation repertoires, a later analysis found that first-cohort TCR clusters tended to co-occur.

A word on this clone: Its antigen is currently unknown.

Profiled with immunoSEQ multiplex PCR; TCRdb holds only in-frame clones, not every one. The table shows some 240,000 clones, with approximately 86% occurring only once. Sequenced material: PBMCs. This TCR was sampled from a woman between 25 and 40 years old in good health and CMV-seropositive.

The CDR3 sequence is CASRMGLAGAEQYF. As DNA, the CDR3 is TGCGCCAGCAGAATGGGACTAGCGGGAGCCGAGCAGTACTTC. The chain links TRBV10-2 to TRBJ2-7, with TRBD2 matching 14 bases. With 6 bases clipped from V and 6 bases from J, the junction kept 4 bases outside the gene matches. Germline V lookup: CDR1 WSHSY, CDR2 SAAADI. This CDR3 spans 14 amino acids.